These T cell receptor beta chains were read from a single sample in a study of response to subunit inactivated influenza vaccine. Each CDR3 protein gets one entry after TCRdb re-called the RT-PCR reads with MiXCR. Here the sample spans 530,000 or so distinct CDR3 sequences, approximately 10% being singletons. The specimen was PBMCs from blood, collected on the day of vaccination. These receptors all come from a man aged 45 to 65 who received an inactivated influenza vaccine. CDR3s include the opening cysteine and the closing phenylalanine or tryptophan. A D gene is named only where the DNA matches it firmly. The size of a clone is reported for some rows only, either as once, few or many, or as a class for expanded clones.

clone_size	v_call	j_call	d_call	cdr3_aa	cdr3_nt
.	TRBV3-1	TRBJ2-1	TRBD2	CASSQAPGGREQFF	TGTGCCAGCAGCCAAGCACCGGGGGGGCGTGAGCAGTTCTTC
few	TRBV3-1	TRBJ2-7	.	CASSHPRRPYEQYF	TGTGCCAGCAGCCACCCGAGGCGGCCCTACGAGCAGTACTTC
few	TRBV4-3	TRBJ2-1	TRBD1	CASSRATGGRNEQFF	TGCGCCAGCAGCCGCGCGACAGGGGGTCGGAATGAGCAGTTCTTC
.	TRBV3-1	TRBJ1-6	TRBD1	CASSQAGTGHNSPLHF	TGTGCCAGCAGCCAAGCCGGGACAGGGCACAATTCACCCCTCCACTTT
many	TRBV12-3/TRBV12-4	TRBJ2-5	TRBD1	CASSIGTVETQYF	TGTGCCAGCAGTATCGGGACAGTAGAGACCCAGTACTTC
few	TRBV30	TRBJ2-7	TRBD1	CAWSGTGVEQYF	TGTGCCTGGAGTGGGACAGGGGTAGAGCAGTACTTC
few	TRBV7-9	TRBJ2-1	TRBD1	CASSATGTGNDEQFF	TGTGCCAGCAGCGCAACCGGGACAGGGAACGATGAGCAGTTCTTC
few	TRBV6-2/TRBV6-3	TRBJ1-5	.	CASRDNRNQPQHF	TGTGCCAGCCGGGATAATCGTAATCAGCCCCAGCATTTT
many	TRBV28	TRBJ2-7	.	CASSSGKGSSYEQYF	TGTGCCAGCAGTTCCGGGAAGGGCTCCTCCTACGAGCAGTACTTC
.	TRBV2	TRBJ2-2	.	CASRKGGTNTGELFF	TGTGCCAGCCGAAAGGGGGGCACGAACACCGGGGAGCTGTTTTTT
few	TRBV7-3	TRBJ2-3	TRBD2	CASSSSGSRADTQYF	TGTGCCAGCAGCTCTAGCGGGAGCCGGGCAGATACGCAGTATTTT
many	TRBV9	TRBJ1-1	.	CASSVAQENTEAFF	TGTGCCAGCAGCGTAGCTCAGGAGAACACTGAAGCTTTCTTT
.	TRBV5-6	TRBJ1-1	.	CASSLGISGVEAFF	TGTGCCAGCAGCCTAGGGATAAGTGGGGTTGAAGCTTTCTTT
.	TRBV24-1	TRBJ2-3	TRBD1	CATRPGQNTDTQYF	TGTGCCACCCGTCCGGGACAGAACACAGATACGCAGTATTTT
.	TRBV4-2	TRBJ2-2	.	CASSQLGRANTGELFF	TGTGCCAGCAGCCAACTGGGCCGCGCGAACACCGGGGAGCTGTTTTTT
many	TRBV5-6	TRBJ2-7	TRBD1	CASSSPGQTYEQYF	TGTGCCAGCAGCTCTCCGGGACAGACCTACGAGCAGTACTTC
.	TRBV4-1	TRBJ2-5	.	CASSPYSEETQYF	TGCGCCAGCAGCCCTTATTCCGAAGAGACCCAGTACTTC
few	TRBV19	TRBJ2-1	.	CASSQVWGQFSYNEQFF	TGTGCCAGTAGCCAGGTTTGGGGCCAGTTCTCCTACAATGAGCAGTTCTTC
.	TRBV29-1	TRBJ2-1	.	CSAGRWGSSYNERFF	TGCAGCGCGGGGCGGTGGGGAAGCTCCTACAATGAGCGGTTCTTC
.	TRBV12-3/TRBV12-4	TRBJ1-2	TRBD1	CASSRDRGVYGYTF	TGTGCCAGCAGTCGGGACAGGGGGGTCTATGGCTACACCTTC
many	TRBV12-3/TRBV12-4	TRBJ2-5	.	CASSGDMDGETQYF	TGTGCCAGCAGTGGGGACATGGATGGGGAGACCCAGTACTTC
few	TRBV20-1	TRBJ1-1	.	CSASQGPMNTEAFF	TGCAGTGCTAGTCAAGGGCCCATGAACACTGAAGCTTTCTTT
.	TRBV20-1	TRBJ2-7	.	CSPLRYEQYF	TGCAGCCCTCTTCGCTACGAGCAGTACTTC
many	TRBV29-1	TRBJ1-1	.	CSVALITAEAFF	TGCAGCGTCGCCCTCATAACAGCTGAAGCTTTCTTT
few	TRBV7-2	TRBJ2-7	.	CASSLASSGGEQYF	TGTGCCAGCAGCTTAGCGTCATCCGGAGGGGAGCAGTACTTC
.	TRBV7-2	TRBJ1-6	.	CASSLRRGDNSPLHF	TGTGCCAGCAGCTTAAGGCGGGGAGATAATTCACCCCTCCACTTT
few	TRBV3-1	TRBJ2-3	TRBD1	CASSQTGAGTDTQYF	TGTGCCAGCAGCCAGACAGGGGCAGGCACAGATACGCAGTATTTT
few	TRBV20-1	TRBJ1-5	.	CSAKGGVNQPQHF	TGCAGTGCCAAAGGGGGGGTCAATCAGCCCCAGCATTTT
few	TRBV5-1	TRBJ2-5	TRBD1	CASSWSRGQETQYF	TGCGCCAGCAGCTGGAGCAGGGGGCAAGAGACCCAGTACTTC
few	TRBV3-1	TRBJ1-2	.	CASSRNWTACYGYTF	TGTGCCAGCAGTCGGAATTGGACCGCATGCTATGGCTACACCTTC
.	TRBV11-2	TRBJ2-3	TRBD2	CASIKRGPADTQYF	TGTGCCAGCATCAAGCGGGGGCCGGCGGATACGCAGTATTTT
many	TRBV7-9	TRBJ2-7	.	CASSLSAVDEQYF	TGTGCCAGCAGCTTAAGCGCCGTTGACGAGCAGTACTTC
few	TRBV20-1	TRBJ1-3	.	CSAKKPARETGNTIYF	TGCAGTGCTAAAAAACCCGCCCGGGAGACTGGAAACACCATATATTTT
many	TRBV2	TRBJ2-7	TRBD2	CASSAGESYEQYF	TGTGCCAGCAGCGCGGGGGAGTCCTACGAGCAGTACTTC
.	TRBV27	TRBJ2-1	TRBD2	CASSLSRPGGFNEQFF	TGTGCCAGCAGTTTATCAAGGCCCGGGGGGTTTAATGAGCAGTTCTTC
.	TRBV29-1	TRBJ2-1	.	CSVEELGVGNEQFF	TGCAGCGTTGAAGAACTAGGAGTGGGCAATGAGCAGTTCTTC
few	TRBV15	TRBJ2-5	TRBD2	CATSPVGRGGEETQYF	TGTGCCACCAGCCCCGTGGGGCGGGGGGGAGAAGAGACCCAGTACTTC
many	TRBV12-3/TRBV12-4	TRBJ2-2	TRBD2	CASSIFSGSNTGELFF	TGTGCCAGCAGCATTTTTAGCGGGTCGAACACCGGGGAGCTGTTTTTT
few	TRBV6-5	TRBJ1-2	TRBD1	CASSYYGIPGGPRDGYTF	TGTGCCAGCAGTTACTACGGGATTCCAGGGGGTCCCAGGGATGGCTACACCTTC
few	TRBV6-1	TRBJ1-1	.	CASKRSMAGRSEAFF	TGTGCCAGCAAAAGGTCCATGGCGGGACGGAGTGAAGCTTTCTTT
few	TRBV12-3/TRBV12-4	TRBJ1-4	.	CASSLGFRANEKLFF	TGTGCCAGCAGTTTAGGTTTTAGGGCTAATGAAAAACTGTTTTTT
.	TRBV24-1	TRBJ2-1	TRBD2	CATSDPSGRASEQFF	TGTGCCACCAGTGATCCTAGCGGGAGGGCTTCTGAGCAGTTCTTC
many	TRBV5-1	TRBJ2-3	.	CASSSGTPGTDTQYF	TGCGCCAGCAGCTCCGGGACCCCCGGCACAGATACGCAGTATTTT
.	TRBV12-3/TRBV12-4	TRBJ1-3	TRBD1	CASRAGTETIYF	TGTGCCAGCAGGGCCGGGACAGAAACCATATATTTT
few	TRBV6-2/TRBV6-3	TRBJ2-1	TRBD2	CASSIFGGAGNEQFF	TGTGCCAGCAGTATCTTCGGGGGGGCCGGGAATGAGCAGTTCTTC
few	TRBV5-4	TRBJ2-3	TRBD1	CASSLPGQGSDTQYF	TGTGCCAGCAGCTTGCCGGGACAGGGGTCAGATACGCAGTATTTT